The 25 T cell receptor beta chains below were found in one sample sequenced in a study of T cell responses to AZD1222 COVID-19 vaccine. TCRdb's copy holds only in-frame clones and misses some; the assay was immunoSEQ multiplex PCR. The sample yields 200,000 to 250,000 clones, about 94% seen once. The sample consisted of peripheral blood, taken 28 days after the second dose of the MenACWY control vaccine. All receptors derive from an adult who received the MenACWY meningococcal vaccine as a control.

The chain uses TRBV5-1 and TRBJ2-7, with 7 bases matching TRBD1. V was pared by 4 bases and J by 0 bases, with 7 bases of the junction left unmatched. This CDR3 has 15 residues. Germline lookup yields CDR1 SGHRS and CDR2 YFSETQ. CDR3 DNA sequence: TGCGCCAGCAGCATAGATGGACAGGCCTCCTACGAGCAGTACTTC. This codes for CASSIDGQASYEQYF.

This clone was seen just once. V usage is TRBV28 and J usage is TRBJ1-1, with 10 bases lining up with TRBD1. Germline-derived CDR1 and CDR2 are MDHEN and SYDVKM. The CDR3 runs 16 residues. The V gene end was trimmed by 3 bases and the J gene end by 3 bases; junction bases not matched to a gene: 7. Written as DNA, the CDR3 is TGTGCCAGCAGTTTCTCGACAGGGGGCAGTGACACTGAAGCTTTCTTT. It encodes CASSFSTGGSDTEAFF.

The rearrangement links TRBV9 to TRBJ2-1; the match to TRBD2 covers 16 bases. CDR1 and CDR2 from the germline V gene are SGDLS and YYNGEE. V was pared by 4 bases and J by 4 bases, with 5 bases of the junction left unmatched. The CDR3 has 17 residues. The CDR3 reads CASSPGTSGRAYNEQFF. For the CDR3, the DNA is TGTGCCAGCAGCCCTGGGACTAGCGGGAGGGCTTACAATGAGCAGTTCTTC.

This clone has only one observation. V is TRBV7-2 and J is TRBJ2-5, with D unresolved. V was shortened by 1 base and J by 5 bases, with 14 bases between the two germline ends. From germline, CDR1 is SGHTA and CDR2 FQGNSA. There are 15 residues in the CDR3. The CDR3 nucleotides read TGTGCCAGCAGCTTAGTTTTTTGGCGCGCGGAGACCCAGTACTTC. Translated: CASSLVFWRAETQYF.

This chain joins TRBV27 and TRBJ1-2; TRBD1 matches 8 bases. Germline V gene sequence: CDR1 MNHEY, CDR2 SMNVEV (reference sequence). The CDR3 is made up of 15 amino acids. J was trimmed by 2 bases and V by 5 bases; bases with no gene match: 7. For the CDR3, the DNA is TGTGCCAGCAGTCCTCAACGGACAGGGAACTATGGCTACACCTTC. The encoded protein is CASSPQRTGNYGYTF.

The genes are TRBV11-2 and TRBJ1-6, with D maybe TRBD1 (5 bases). Germline CDR1 and CDR2: SGHAT and FQNNGV. V shed 6 bases and J shed 4 bases, with 19 bases lying between them. This CDR3 is built from 17 residues. CDR3 bases: TGTGCCAGCAGTTTTATTTCCCAGGAGGGGTATAATTCACCCCTCCACTTT. Translation gives CASSFISQEGYNSPLHF.

The chain joins TRBV4-2 to TRBJ2-3; D is tentatively TRBD1 or TRBD2 (5 bases each). Trimming left V 0 bases short and J 5 bases short, with 9 bases between. CDR1 and CDR2 from the germline V gene are LGHNA and YNFKEQ. The CDR3 extends over 14 amino acids. This CDR3 reads CASSQEGVIDTQYF. The CDR3 bases are TGTGCCAGCAGCCAAGAGGGGGTCATAGATACGCAGTATTTT.

This sequence joins TRBV27 and TRBJ2-3; 9 bases map to TRBD2. The V segment lost 6 bases and the J segment 0 bases; nucleotides outside the gene matches: 4. CDR1 is MNHEY and CDR2 is SMNVEV in the germline V gene (reference sequence). The CDR3 loop spans 15 amino acids. The CDR3 is CASRTSGGSTDTQYF. The CDR3 nucleotides read TGTGCCAGCAGGACCAGCGGGGGGAGCACAGATACGCAGTATTTT.

This chain uses TRBV5-1 with TRBJ1-1; D might be TRBD1 (6 bases). V was pared by 4 bases and J by 4 bases, with 11 bases between. Germline loops: CDR1 SGHRS, CDR2 YFSETQ. The CDR3 runs to 13 residues. The CDR3 coding sequence is TGCGCCAGCAGCCTTACAGGGCTCACTGAAGCTTTCTTT. This translates into CASSLTGLTEAFF.

V gene TRBV20-1 combines with J gene TRBJ2-4; the match to TRBD2 covers 16 bases. The CDR3 has 19 amino acids. With 3 bases clipped from V and 0 bases from J, the junction kept 8 bases outside the gene matches. Germline assignment: CDR1 DFQATT and CDR2 SNEGSKA (reference sequence). The CDR3 protein is CSASPGTSGRVVAKNIQYF. As DNA, the CDR3 is TGCAGTGCTAGTCCGGGGACTAGCGGGAGGGTGGTAGCCAAAAACATTCAGTACTTC.

The chain employs TRBV11-1 and TRBJ1-2; D gene unclear. Germline V lookup: CDR1 SGHAT, CDR2 FQDESV (reference sequence). The CDR3 runs 13 residues. V gave up 6 bases and J gave up 8 bases, with 16 bases separating them. CDR3 in DNA: TGTGCCAGCAGTCAAGACTGGGCGGAAGGCTACACCTTC. Translating it yields CASSQDWAEGYTF.

V is TRBV19 and J is TRBJ1-3; D perhaps matches TRBD1 (5 bases). From germline, CDR1 is LNHDA and CDR2 SQIVND (reference sequence). Trimming stripped 8 bases from V and 4 bases from J, with 15 bases between. The CDR3 has 14 residues. The CDR3 region is CASGTGTLGNTIYF. In DNA, the CDR3 is TGTGCCAGTGGAACAGGTACCCTCGGAAACACCATATATTTT.

The J gene is TRBJ1-4, the V gene TRBV12-3 or TRBV12-4; D is uncertain. There are 12 residues in the CDR3. V lost 3 bases to trimming and J lost 8 bases, with 7 bases between them. The DNA of the CDR3 is TGTGCCAGCAGTTTCGCGGAGGAAAAACTGTTTTTT. Amino acid sequence: CASSFAEEKLFF.

This clone was detected only once. The V call is TRBV6-6, the J call TRBJ1-4; D is unresolved. With 3 bases removed from V and 0 bases from J, the gap between germline ends came to 11 bases. The CDR3 has 16 residues. The germline V gene encodes CDR1 MNHNY and CDR2 SVGAGI (reference sequence). CDR3 in DNA: TGTGCCAGCAGTTATACTGCCGAAGCAACTAATGAAAAACTGTTTTTT. It translates to CASSYTAEATNEKLFF.

The chain links TRBV7-9 to TRBJ1-2; D perhaps matches TRBD1 (6 bases). Germline V gene lookup returns CDR1 SEHNR and CDR2 FQNEAQ (reference sequence). This CDR3 is 16 amino acids long. Trimming took off 2 bases at V and 4 bases at J, with 17 bases between the two ends. CDR3 in amino acids: CASSLSPAGVIYGYTF. The CDR3 nucleotides read TGTGCCAGCAGCTTAAGCCCCGCAGGGGTCATCTATGGCTACACCTTC.

The gene calls are TRBV7-2 and TRBJ1-5; no firm D call. CDR1 and CDR2 (germline): SGHTA, FQGNSA. This CDR3 is 14 amino acids long. With 1 base removed from V and 6 bases from J, the gap between germline ends came to 10 bases. The CDR3 region is CASSLEPAGQPQHF. In DNA form, the CDR3 reads TGTGCCAGCAGCTTAGAACCCGCGGGTCAGCCCCAGCATTTT.

The chain is built from TRBV11-1 and TRBJ2-7, with TRBD1 matching over 9 bases. This CDR3 region has 14 residues. From germline, CDR1 is SGHAT and CDR2 FQDESV (reference sequence). Trimming at V came to 2 bases and at J to 4 bases, leaving 3 bases not matched to a gene. The CDR3 sequence is CASSLTGTGYEQYF. The CDR3 bases are TGTGCCAGCAGCTTAACCGGGACAGGGTACGAGCAGTACTTC.

The gene calls are TRBV29-1 and TRBJ2-1; 11 nucleotides agree with TRBD2. The CDR3 has 12 amino acids. Germline V gives CDR1 SQVTM, CDR2 ANQGSEA. V lost 6 bases, J lost 13 bases, and 8 bases stayed unmatched. The CDR3: CSVPVAGGDQFF. CDR3 nucleotides: TGCAGCGTCCCGGTAGCGGGAGGGGACCAGTTCTTC.

The rearrangement links TRBV28 to TRBJ1-5, with D perhaps matching TRBD1 (5 bases). V was pared by 3 bases and J by 2 bases, with 11 bases between. Germline lookup yields CDR1 MDHEN and CDR2 SYDVKM. The CDR3 totals 15 residues. The DNA for the CDR3 is TGTGCCAGCAGTTTCGGGGGGGGACGCAATCAGCCCCAGCATTTT. Protein: CASSFGGGRNQPQHF.

This chain uses TRBV6-5 with TRBJ2-7, with 8 bases matching TRBD2. V was pared by 8 bases and J by 4 bases, with 7 bases of the junction left unmatched. The CDR3 sequence is 13 residues long. In germline, CDR1 is MNHEY, CDR2 SVGAGI. DNA of the CDR3: TGTGCCAGCGGGGGACTAGGAGCTTACGAGCAGTACTTC. Translating gives CASGGLGAYEQYF.

On this clone itself: This specimen includes other DNA sequences encoding the same CDR3. V is TRBV28 and J is TRBJ2-1; unclear D gene. This CDR3 contains 10 residues. The germline CDR1 and CDR2 sequences are MDHEN and SYDVKM. The germline V and J ends were trimmed by 8 bases and 6 bases, with 5 bases remaining between them. Written as DNA, the CDR3 is TGTGCCAGCTCTAGCAATGAGCAGTTCTTC. Protein product: CASSSNEQFF.

The chain links TRBV7-2 to TRBJ1-5; possible D gene TRBD1, 5 bases. The germline gives CDR1 SGHTA, CDR2 FQGNSA. The CDR3 is 14 amino acids. The ends were cut back, 4 bases at V and 5 bases at J, with 12 bases in the middle. CDR3 nucleotide sequence: TGTGCCAGCAGCTCGACAGACATCGATCAGCCCCAGCATTTT. Encoded protein: CASSSTDIDQPQHF.

This clone was detected only once. The chain has TRBV19 and TRBJ2-1; 12 bases match TRBD2. Germline CDR1 reads LNHDA; CDR2 reads SQIVND (reference sequence). After removal of 3 bases from V and 5 bases from J, the junction contained 2 bases not matched to a gene. The CDR3 length is 15 residues. CDR3 nucleotides: TGTGCCAGTAGTATCGGACTAGCGGGGAACAATGAGCAGTTCTTC. Its protein is CASSIGLAGNNEQFF.

CDR3: CAWSVSIGGEKLFF. CDR3 coding DNA: TGTGCCTGGAGTGTATCAATAGGCGGTGAAAAACTGTTTTTT. The rearrangement links TRBV30 to TRBJ1-4; no definite D call. Trimming left V 0 bases short and J 7 bases short, with 12 bases between. The CDR3 contains 14 residues. The germline CDR1 and CDR2 sequences are GTSNPN and SVGIG (reference sequence).

J is TRBJ1-1 and V is TRBV28, with D tentatively TRBD1 (6 bases). The CDR3 is 13 residues long. V was trimmed by 3 bases and J by 12 bases, leaving 17 bases between them. CDR1 and CDR2 from the germline V gene are MDHEN and SYDVKM. CDR3 loop: CASSLGLGDKTFF. CDR3 in DNA: TGTGCCAGCAGTTTGGGATTAGGGGACAAAACTTTCTTT.